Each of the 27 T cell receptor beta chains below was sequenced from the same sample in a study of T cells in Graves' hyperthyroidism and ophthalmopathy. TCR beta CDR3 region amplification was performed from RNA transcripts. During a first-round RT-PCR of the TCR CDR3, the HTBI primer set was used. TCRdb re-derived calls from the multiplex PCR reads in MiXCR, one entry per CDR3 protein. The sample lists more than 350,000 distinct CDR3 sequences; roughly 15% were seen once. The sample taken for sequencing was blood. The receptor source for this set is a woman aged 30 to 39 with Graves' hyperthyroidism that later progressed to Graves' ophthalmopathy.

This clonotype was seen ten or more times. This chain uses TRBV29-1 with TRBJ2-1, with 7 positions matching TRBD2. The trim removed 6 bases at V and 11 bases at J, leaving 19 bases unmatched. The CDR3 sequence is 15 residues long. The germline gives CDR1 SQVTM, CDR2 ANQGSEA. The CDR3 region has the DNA TGCAGCGTGGACGGGGGACTACCAAATACAATGAAGCAGTTCTTC. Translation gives CSVDGGLPNTMKQFF.

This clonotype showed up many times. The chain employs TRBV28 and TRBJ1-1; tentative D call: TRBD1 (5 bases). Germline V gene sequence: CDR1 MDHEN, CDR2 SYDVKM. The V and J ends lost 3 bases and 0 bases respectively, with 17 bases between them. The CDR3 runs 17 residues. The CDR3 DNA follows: TGTGCCAGCAGTTTCGAGGTGGGGGTGTGGATGAACACTGAAGCTTTCTTT. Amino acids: CASSFEVGVWMNTEAFF.

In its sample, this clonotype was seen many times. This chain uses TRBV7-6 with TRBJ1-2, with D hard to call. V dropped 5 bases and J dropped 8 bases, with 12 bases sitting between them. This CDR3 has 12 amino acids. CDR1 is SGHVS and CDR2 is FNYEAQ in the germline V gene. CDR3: CASSQDGWGYTF. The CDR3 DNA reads TGTGCCAGCAGCCAGGACGGGTGGGGCTACACCTTC.

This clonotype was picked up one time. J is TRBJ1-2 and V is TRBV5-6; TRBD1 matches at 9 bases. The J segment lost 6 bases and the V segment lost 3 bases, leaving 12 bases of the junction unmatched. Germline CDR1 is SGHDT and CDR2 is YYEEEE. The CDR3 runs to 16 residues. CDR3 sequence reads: CASSSLPQQGANGYTF. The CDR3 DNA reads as TGTGCCAGCAGCTCATTGCCCCAACAGGGGGCGAATGGCTACACCTTC. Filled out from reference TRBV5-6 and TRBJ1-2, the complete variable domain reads DAGVTQSPTHLIKTRGQQVTLRCSPKSGHDTVSWYQQALGQGPQFIFQYYEEEERQRGNFPDRFSGHQFPNYSSELNVNALLLGDSALYLCASSSLPQQGANGYTFGSGTRLTVV.

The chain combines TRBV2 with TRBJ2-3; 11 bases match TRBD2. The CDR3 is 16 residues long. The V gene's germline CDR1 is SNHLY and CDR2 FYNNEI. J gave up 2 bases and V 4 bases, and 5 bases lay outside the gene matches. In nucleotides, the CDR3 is TGTGCCAGCAGTGCGACTAGCGGGAAATTCACAGATACGCAGTATTTT. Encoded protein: CASSATSGKFTDTQYF.

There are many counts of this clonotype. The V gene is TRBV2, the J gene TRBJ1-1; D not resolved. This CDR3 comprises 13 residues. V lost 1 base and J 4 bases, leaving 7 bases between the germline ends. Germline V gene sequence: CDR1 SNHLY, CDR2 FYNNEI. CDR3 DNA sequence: TGTGCCAGCAGTGAAGAGGGTTCCACTGAAGCTTTCTTT. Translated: CASSEEGSTEAFF.

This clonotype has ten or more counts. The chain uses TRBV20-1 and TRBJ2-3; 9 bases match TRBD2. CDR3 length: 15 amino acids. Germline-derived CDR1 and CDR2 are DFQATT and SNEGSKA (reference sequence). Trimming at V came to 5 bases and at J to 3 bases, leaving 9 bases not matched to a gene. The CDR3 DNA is TGCAGTGCTCGAAGTAGCGGGAGAGAAACAGATACGCAGTATTTT. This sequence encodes CSARSSGRETDTQYF.

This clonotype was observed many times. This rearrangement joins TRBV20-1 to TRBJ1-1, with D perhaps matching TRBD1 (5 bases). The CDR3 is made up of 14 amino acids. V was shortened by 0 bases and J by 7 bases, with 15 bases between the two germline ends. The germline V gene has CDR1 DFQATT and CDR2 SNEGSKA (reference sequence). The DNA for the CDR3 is TGCAGTGCTAGAGATCCTTGGGGCAGCGGTGAAGCTTTCTTT. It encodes CSARDPWGSGEAFF.

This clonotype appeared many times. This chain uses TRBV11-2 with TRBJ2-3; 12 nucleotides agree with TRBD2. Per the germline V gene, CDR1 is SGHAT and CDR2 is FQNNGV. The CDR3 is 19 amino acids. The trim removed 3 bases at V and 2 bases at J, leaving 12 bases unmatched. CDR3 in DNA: TGTGCCAGCAGCTTTGGACAGGGCCCTAGCGGGGGGGCCACAGATACGCAGTATTTT. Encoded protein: CASSFGQGPSGGATDTQYF.

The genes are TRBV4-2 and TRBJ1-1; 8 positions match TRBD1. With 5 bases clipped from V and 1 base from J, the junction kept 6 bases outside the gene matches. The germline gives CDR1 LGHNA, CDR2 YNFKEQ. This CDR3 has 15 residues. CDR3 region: CASSETGAGNTEAFF. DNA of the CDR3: TGTGCCAGCAGCGAGACAGGGGCGGGGAACACTGAAGCTTTCTTT.

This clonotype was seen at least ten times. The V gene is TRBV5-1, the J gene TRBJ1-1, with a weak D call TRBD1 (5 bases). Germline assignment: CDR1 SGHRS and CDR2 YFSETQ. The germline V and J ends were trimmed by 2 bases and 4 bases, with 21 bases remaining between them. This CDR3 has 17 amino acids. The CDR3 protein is CASSFGPGTVLSTEAFF. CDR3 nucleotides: TGCGCCAGCAGCTTCGGCCCCGGGACGGTCCTTTCCACTGAAGCTTTCTTT.

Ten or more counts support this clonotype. CDR3 protein: CASTSRTGVNTEAFF. In nucleotides, the CDR3 is TGTGCCAGCACTTCCAGAACAGGGGTGAACACTGAAGCTTTCTTT. J is TRBJ1-1 and V is TRBV12-3 or TRBV12-4; 7 positions match TRBD1. The V gene end was trimmed by 7 bases and the J gene end by 0 bases; junction bases not matched to a gene: 8. The CDR3 is 15 amino acids.

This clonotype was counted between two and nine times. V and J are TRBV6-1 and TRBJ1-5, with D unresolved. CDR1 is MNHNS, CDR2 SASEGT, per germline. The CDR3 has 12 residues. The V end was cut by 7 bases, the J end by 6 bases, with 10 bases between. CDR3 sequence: CASIEVGQPQHF. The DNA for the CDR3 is TGTGCCAGCATTGAGGTCGGTCAGCCCCAGCATTTT.

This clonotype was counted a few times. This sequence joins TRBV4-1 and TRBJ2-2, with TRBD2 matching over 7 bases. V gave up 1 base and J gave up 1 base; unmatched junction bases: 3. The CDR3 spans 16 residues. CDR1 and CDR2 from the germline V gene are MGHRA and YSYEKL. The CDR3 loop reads CASSQGPGGNTGELFF. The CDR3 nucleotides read TGCGCCAGCAGCCAAGGACCGGGAGGGAACACCGGGGAGCTGTTTTTT.

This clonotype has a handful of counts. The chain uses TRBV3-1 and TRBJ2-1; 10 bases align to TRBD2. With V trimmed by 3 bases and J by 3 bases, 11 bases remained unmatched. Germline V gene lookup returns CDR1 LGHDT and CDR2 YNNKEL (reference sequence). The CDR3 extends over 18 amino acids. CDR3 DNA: TGTGCCAGCAGCCACGGCCTAGCGGGAGTCTTTGGCTACAATGAGCAGTTCTTC. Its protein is CASSHGLAGVFGYNEQFF.

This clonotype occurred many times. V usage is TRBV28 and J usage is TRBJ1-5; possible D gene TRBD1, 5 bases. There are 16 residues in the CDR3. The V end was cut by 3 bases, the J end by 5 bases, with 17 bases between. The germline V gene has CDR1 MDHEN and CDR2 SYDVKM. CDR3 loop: CASSFRWAGRDQPQHF. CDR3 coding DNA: TGTGCCAGCAGTTTTCGGTGGGCAGGGCGGGATCAGCCCCAGCATTTT.

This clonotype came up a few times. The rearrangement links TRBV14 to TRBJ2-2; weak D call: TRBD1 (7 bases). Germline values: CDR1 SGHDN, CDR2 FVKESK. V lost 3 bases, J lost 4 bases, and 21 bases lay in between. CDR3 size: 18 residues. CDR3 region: CASSQQPIRGVGTGELFF. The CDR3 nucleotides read TGTGCCAGCAGCCAGCAACCGATCAGGGGGGTTGGCACCGGGGAGCTGTTTTTT.

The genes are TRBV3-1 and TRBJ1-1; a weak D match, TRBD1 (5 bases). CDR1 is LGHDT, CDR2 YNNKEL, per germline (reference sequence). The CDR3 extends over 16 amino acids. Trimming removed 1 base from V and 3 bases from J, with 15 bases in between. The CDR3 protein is CASSQVRGGGHTEAFF. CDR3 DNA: TGTGCCAGCAGCCAAGTAAGGGGCGGGGGTCACACTGAAGCTTTCTTT. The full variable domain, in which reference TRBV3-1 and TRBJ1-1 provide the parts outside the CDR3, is DTAVSQTPKYLVTQMGNDKSIKCEQNLGHDTMYWYKQDSKKFLKIMFSYNNKELIINETVPNRFSPKSPDKAHLNLHINSLELGDSAVYFCASSQVRGGGHTEAFFGQGTRLTVV.

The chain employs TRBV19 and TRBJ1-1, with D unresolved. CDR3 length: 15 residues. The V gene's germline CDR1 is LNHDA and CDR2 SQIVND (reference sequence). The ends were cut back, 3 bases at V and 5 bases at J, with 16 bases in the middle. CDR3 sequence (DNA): TGTGCCAGTAGTATCTATTTTGTGGCACGGACTGAAGCTTTCTTT. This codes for CASSIYFVARTEAFF.

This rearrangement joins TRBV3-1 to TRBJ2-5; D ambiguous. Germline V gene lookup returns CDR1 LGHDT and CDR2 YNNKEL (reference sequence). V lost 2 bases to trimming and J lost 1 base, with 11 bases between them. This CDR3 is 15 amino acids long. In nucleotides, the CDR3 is TGTGCCAGCAGCCAATGTAGAACTACCCAAGAGACCCAGTACTTC. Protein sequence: CASSQCRTTQETQYF.

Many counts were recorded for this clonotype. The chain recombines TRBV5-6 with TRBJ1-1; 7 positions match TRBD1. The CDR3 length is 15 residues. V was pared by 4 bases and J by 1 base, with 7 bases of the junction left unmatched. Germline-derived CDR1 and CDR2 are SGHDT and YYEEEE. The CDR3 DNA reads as TGTGCCAGCAGCGGGCAGGGACAGAGGAACACTGAAGCTTTCTTT. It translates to CASSGQGQRNTEAFF.

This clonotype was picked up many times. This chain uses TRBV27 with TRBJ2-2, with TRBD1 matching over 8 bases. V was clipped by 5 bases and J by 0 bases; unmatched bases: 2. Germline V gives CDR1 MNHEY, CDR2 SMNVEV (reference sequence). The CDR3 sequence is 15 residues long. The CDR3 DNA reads TGTGCCAGCAGTGAACAGGGGGCGAACACCGGGGAGCTGTTTTTT. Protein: CASSEQGANTGELFF.

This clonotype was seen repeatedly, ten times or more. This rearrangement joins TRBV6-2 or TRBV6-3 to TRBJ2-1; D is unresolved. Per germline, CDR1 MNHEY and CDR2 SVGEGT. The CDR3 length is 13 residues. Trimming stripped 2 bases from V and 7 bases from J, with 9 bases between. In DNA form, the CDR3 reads TGTGCCAGCAGTTACGGTAAAGCGAATGAGCAGTTCTTC. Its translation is CASSYGKANEQFF.

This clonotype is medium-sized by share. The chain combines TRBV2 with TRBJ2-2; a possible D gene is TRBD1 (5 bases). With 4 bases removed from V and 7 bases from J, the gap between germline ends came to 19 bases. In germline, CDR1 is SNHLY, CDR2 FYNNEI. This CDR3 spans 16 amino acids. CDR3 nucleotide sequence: TGTGCCAGCAGTGCTGAGCTGACAGCTTTAAACGGGGAGCTGTTTTTT. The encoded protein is CASSAELTALNGELFF.

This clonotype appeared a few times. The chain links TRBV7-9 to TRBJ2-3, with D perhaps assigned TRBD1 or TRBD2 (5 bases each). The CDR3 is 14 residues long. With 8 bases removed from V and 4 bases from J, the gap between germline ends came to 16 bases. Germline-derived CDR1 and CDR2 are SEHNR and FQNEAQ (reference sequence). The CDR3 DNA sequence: TGTGCCAGCGGGACCCCCCAACTCCCAGATACGCAGTATTTT. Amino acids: CASGTPQLPDTQYF. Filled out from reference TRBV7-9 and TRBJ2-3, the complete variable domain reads DTGVSQNPRHKITKRGQNVTFRCDPISEHNRLYWYRQTLGQGPEFLTYFQNEAQLEKSRLLSDRFSAERPKGSFSTLEIQRTEQGDSAMYLCASGTPQLPDTQYFGPGTRLTVL.

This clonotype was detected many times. The CDR3 DNA sequence: TGTGCCAGCAGTTTCCCTCTCGTAGGGGGTGAAGCTTTCTTT. This codes for CASSFPLVGGEAFF. V is TRBV28 and J is TRBJ1-1; D is perhaps TRBD1 (6 bases). CDR1 MDHEN and CDR2 SYDVKM come from the germline V gene. V lost 3 bases and J lost 7, with 15 bases in between. This CDR3 region has 14 residues.

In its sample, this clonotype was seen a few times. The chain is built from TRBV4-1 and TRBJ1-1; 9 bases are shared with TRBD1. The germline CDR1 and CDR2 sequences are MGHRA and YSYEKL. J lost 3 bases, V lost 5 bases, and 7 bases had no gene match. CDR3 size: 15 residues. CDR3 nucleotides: TGCGCCAGCAGCACGGGACAGGGTTTTTACACTGAAGCTTTCTTT. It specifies CASSTGQGFYTEAFF.